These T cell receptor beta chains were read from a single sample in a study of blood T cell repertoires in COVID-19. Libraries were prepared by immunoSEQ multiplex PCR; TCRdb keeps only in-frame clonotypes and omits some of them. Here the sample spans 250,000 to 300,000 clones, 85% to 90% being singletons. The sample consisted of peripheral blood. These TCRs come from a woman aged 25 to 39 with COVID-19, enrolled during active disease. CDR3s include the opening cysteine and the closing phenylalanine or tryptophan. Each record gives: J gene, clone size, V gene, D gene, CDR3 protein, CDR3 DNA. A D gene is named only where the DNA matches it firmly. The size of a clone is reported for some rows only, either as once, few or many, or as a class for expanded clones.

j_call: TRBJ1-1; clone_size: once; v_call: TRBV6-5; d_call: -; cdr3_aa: CAGLRGTEAFF; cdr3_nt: TGTGCCGGCCTAAGGGGGACTGAAGCTTTCTTT
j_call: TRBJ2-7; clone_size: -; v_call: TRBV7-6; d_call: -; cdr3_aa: CASSPKETYEQYF; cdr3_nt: TGTGCCAGCAGCCCTAAGGAGACCTACGAGCAGTACTTC
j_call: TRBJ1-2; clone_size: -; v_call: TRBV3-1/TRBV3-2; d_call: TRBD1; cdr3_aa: CASSLRQGNGYTF; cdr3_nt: TGTGCCAGCAGCCTTAGACAGGGTAATGGCTACACCTTC
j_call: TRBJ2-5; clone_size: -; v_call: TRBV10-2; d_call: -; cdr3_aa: CATAGDAETQYF; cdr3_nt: TGCGCCACCGCAGGGGACGCGGAGACCCAGTACTTC
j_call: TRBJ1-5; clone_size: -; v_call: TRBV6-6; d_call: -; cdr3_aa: CASSPDDRSNQPQHF; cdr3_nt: TGTGCCAGCAGCCCAGACGACAGGTCCAATCAGCCCCAGCATTTT
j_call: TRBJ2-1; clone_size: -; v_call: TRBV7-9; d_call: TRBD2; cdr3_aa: CASSSRGGRSRSYNEQFF; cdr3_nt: TGTGCCAGCAGCTCGCGGGGGGGCCGTTCTCGCTCCTACAATGAGCAGTTCTTC
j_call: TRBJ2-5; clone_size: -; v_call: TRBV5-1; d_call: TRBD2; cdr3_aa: CASSHWAGEETQYF; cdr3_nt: TGCGCCAGCAGCCACTGGGCGGGGGAAGAGACCCAGTACTTC
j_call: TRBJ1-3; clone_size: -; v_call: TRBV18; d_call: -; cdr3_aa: CASSPIETGNTIYF; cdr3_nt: TGTGCCAGCTCACCAATAGAAACTGGAAACACCATATATTTT
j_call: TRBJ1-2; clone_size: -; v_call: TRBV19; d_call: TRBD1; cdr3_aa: CASSIVGTGVGGYTF; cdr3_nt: TGTGCCAGTAGTATAGTAGGGACAGGGGTTGGTGGCTACACCTTC
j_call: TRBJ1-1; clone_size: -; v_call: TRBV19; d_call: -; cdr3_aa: CASITSTEAFF; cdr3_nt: TGTGCCAGTATAACGAGCACTGAAGCTTTCTTT
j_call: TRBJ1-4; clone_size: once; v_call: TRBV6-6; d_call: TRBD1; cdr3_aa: CASSRLFIQGAGGEKLFF; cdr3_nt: TGTGCCAGCAGCCGACTCTTTATACAGGGGGCTGGGGGTGAAAAACTGTTTTTT
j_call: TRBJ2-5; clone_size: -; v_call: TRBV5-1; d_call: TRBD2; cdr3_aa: CASSLNPGTSGLAQYF; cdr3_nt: TGCGCCAGCAGCTTGAATCCCGGGACTAGCGGGTTGGCCCAGTACTTC
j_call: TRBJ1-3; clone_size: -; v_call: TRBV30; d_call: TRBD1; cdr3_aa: CAWSAGGKPLYF; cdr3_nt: TGTGCCTGGAGTGCAGGGGGCAAGCCTTTATATTTT
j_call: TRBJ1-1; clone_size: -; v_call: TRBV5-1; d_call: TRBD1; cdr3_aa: CASSSGQGGGFLRTEAFF; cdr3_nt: TGCGCCAGCAGCTCCGGACAGGGTGGAGGCTTCCTAAGGACTGAAGCTTTCTTT
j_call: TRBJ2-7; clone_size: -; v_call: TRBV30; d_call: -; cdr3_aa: CAWSSGYEQYF; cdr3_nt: TGTGCCTGGAGTTCAGGTTACGAGCAGTACTTC
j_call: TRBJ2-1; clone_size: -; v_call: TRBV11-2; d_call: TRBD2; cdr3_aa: CASSTLAGGRNEQFF; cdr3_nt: TGTGCCAGCAGCACCTTAGCGGGGGGGCGAAATGAGCAGTTCTTC
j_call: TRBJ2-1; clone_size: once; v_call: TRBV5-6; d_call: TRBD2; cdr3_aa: CASSPSGVGNEQFF; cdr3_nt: TGTGCCAGCAGCCCTAGCGGGGTGGGCAATGAGCAGTTCTTC
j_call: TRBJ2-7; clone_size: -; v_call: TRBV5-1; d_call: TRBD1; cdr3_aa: CASSLAILGRTGDYEQYF; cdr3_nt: TGCGCCAGCAGCTTGGCTATACTGGGCAGGACAGGGGACTACGAGCAGTACTTC
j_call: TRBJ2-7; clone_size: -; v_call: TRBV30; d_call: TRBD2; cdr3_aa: CAWSDRLAGGQGF; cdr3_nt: TGTGCCTGGAGTGATAGACTAGCGGGGGGGCAGGGCTTC
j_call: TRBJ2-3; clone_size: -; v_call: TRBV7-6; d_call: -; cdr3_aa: CASSPWGRGRQEDTQYF; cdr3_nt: TGTGCCAGCAGCCCATGGGGGCGGGGGCGCCAAGAAGATACGCAGTATTTT
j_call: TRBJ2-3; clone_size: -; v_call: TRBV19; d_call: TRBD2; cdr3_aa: CASSIVAGVPDTQYF; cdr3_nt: TGTGCCAGTAGTATAGTGGCGGGAGTTCCAGATACGCAGTATTTT
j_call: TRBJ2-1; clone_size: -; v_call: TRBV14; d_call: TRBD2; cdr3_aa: CASTLAGGDGEQFF; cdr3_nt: TGTGCCAGCACCCTAGCGGGGGGCGACGGTGAGCAGTTCTTC
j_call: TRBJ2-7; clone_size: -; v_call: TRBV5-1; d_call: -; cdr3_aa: CASSLGNGTYEQYF; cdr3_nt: TGCGCCAGCAGCTTGGGTAACGGTACCTACGAGCAGTACTTC
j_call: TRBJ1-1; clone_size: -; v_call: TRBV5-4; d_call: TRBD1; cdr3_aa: CASSSPGTGALNTEAFF; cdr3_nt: TGTGCCAGCAGCTCGCCGGGGACAGGGGCATTGAACACTGAAGCTTTCTTT
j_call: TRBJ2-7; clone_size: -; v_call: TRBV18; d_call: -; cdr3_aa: CASSPGPSYEQYF; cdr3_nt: TGTGCCAGCTCACCAGGGCCCTCCTACGAGCAGTACTTC
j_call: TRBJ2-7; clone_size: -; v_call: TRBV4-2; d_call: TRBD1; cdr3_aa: CASSQYRDRDYEQYF; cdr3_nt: TGTGCCAGCAGCCAATACCGGGACAGAGACTACGAGCAGTACTTC
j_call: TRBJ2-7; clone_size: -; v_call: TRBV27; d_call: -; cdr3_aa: CASSRTGSHEQYF; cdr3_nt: TGTGCCAGCAGTCGCACAGGGTCCCACGAGCAGTACTTC
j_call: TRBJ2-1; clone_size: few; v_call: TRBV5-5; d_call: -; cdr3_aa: CASSLARVSYNEQFF; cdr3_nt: TGTGCCAGCAGCTTGGCGCGAGTCTCCTACAATGAGCAGTTCTTC
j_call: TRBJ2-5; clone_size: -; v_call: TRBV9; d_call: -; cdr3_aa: CASSVGDAGSKTQYF; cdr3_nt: TGTGCCAGCAGCGTAGGGGATGCGGGGTCGAAGACCCAGTACTTC
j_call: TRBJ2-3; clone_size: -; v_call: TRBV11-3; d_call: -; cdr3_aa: CASSLGWGFTDTQYF; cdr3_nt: TGTGCCAGCAGCTTAGGTTGGGGCTTCACAGATACGCAGTATTTT
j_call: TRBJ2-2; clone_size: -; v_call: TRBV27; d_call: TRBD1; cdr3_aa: CATKTGSTGELFF; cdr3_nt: TGTGCCACCAAGACAGGGAGCACCGGGGAGCTGTTTTTT
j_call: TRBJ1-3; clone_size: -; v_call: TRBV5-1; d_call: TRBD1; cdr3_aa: CASSAQGPTYGNTIYF; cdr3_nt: TGCGCCAGCAGCGCACAGGGGCCCACGTACGGAAACACCATATATTTT
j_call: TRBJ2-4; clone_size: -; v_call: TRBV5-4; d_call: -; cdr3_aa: CASSLFGSSNIQYF; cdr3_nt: TGTGCCAGCAGCTTGTTTGGGAGTAGTAACATTCAGTACTTC
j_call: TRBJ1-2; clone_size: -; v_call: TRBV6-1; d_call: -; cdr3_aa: CASSETGWSYGYTF; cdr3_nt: TGTGCCAGCAGTGAAACGGGTTGGAGCTATGGCTACACCTTC
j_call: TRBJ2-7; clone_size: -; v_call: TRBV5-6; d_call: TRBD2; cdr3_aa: CASSLGAGDWYEQYF; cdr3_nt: TGTGCCAGCAGCTTGGGAGCGGGGGATTGGTACGAGCAGTACTTC
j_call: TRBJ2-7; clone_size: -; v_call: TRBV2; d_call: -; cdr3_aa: CASTAPWSTYEQYF; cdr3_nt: TGTGCCAGCACCGCCCCCTGGAGCACCTACGAGCAGTACTTC
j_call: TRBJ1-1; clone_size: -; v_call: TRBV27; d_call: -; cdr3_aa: CASSADRYTEAFF; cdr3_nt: TGTGCCAGCAGTGCGGACAGATACACTGAAGCTTTCTTT
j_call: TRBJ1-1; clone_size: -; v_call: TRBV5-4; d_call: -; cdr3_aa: CASSLEVLANTEAFF; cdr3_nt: TGTGCCAGCAGCTTGGAGGTTTTAGCCAACACTGAAGCTTTCTTT
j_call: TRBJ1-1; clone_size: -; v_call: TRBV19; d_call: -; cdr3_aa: CASSGLMNTEAFF; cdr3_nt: TGTGCCAGTTCGGGACTTATGAACACTGAAGCTTTCTTT
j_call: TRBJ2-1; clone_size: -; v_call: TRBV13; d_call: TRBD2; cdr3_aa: CASSNSGGGYNEQFF; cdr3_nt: TGTGCCAGCAGCAATAGCGGGGGCGGATACAATGAGCAGTTCTTC
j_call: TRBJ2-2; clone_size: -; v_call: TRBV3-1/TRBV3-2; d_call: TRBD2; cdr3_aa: CASRRHQTLSSGGARTGELFF; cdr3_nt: TGTGCCAGCAGAAGACACCAAACTCTATCTAGCGGGGGGGCCCGCACCGGGGAGCTGTTTTTT
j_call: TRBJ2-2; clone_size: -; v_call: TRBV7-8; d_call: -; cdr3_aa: CASSPPPGGLTGELFF; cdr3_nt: TGTGCCAGCAGCCCCCCCCCAGGGGGGTTGACCGGGGAGCTGTTTTTT
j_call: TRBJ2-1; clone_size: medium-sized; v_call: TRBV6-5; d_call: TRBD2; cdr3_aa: CASSYYSRGGKNEQFF; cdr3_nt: TGTGCCAGCAGTTACTATTCCCGGGGGGGCAAGAATGAGCAGTTCTTC
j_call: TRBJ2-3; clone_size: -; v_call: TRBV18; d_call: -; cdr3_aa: CASSPQGGGEVSQYF; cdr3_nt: TGTGCCAGCTCACCACAAGGAGGGGGCGAGGTCTCGCAGTATTTT
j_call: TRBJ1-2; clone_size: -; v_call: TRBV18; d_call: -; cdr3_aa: CASSPSQEGNYGYTF; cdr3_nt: TGTGCCAGCTCACCAAGTCAGGAGGGGAACTATGGCTACACCTTC
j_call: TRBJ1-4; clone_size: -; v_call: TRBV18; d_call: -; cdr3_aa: CASGGGLNEKLFF; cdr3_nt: TGTGCCAGCGGGGGAGGTCTCAATGAAAAACTGTTTTTT
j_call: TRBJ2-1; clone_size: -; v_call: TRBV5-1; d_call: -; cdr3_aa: CASSPGGVYNEQFF; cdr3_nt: TGCGCCAGCAGCCCGGGGGGCGTCTACAATGAGCAGTTCTTC
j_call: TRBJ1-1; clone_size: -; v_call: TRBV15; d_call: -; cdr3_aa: CATMRAGLDTEAFF; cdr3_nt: TGTGCCACCATGAGGGCCGGTCTTGACACTGAAGCTTTCTTT
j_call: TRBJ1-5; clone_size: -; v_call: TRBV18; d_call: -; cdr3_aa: CASSPRGTVDQPQHF; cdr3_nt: TGTGCCAGCTCACCCCGGGGAACAGTAGATCAGCCCCAGCATTTT
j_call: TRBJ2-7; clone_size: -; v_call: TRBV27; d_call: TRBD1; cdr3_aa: CASSWTGSDYEQYF; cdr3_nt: TGTGCCAGCAGTTGGACAGGAAGTGACTACGAGCAGTACTTC